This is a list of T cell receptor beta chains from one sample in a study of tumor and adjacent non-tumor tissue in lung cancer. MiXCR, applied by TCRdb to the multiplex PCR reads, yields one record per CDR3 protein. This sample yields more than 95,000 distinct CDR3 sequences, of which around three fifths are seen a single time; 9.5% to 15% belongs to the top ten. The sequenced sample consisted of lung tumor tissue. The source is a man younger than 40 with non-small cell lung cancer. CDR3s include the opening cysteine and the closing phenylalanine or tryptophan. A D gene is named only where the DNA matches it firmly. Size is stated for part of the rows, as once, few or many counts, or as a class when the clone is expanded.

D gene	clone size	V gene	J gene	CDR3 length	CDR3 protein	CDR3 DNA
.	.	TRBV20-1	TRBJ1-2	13	CSATPTGSYGYTF	TGCAGTGCTACCCCAACAGGGAGCTATGGCTACACCTTC
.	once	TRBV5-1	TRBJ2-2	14	CASSLNPNTGELFF	TGCGCCAGCAGCTTGAATCCTAACACCGGGGAGCTGTTTTTT
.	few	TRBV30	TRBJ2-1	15	CAWSVGSITYNEQFF	TGTGCCTGGAGTGTAGGTAGTATAACCTACAATGAGCAGTTCTTC
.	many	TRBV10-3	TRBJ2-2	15	CAISVLAGGTGELFF	TGTGCCATCAGTGTGCTGGCGGGTGGCACCGGGGAGCTGTTTTTT
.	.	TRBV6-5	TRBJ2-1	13	CASSYLGGHGQFF	TGTGCCAGCAGTTACCTGGGCGGCCATGGGCAGTTCTTC
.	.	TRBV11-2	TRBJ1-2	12	CASSKGRPAYTF	TGTGCCAGCAGCAAAGGGCGGCCAGCTTACACCTTC
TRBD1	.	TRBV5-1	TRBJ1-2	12	CASSTSGGGYIF	TGCGCCAGCAGCACATCAGGGGGTGGCTACATCTTC
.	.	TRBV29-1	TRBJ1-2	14	CSIRRDSTNYVYTF	TGCAGCATCCGCAGGGATTCAACTAACTATGTCTACACCTTC
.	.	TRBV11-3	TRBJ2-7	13	CASSLGTSLEQYF	TGTGCTAGCAGCTTAGGCACTAGCCTCGAGCAGTACTTC
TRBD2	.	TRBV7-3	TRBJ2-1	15	CASSPTSGRLDKQFF	TGTGCCAGCAGCCCGACTAGCGGGAGATTGGATAAGCAATTCTTC
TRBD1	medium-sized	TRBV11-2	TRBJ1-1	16	CASSLTGRGGNTEAFF	TGTGCCAGCAGCCTGACAGGGAGGGGCGGGAACACTGAAGCTTTCTTT
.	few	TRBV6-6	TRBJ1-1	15	CASSYQDPGNTEAFF	TGTGCCAGCAGTTACCAGGATCCGGGGAACACTGAAGCTTTCTTT
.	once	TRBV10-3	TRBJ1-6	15	CAISESADYNSPLHF	TGTGCCATCAGTGAAAGTGCGGATTATAATTCACCCCTCCACTTC
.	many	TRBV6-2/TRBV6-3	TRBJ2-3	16	CASSPSAGPVRDTQYF	TGTGCCAGCAGTCCGAGCGCCGGGCCGGTTCGAGATACGCAGTATTTT
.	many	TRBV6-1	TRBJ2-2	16	CASSERGGSNTGELFF	TGTGCCAGCAGTGAAAGGGGGGGCTCGAACACCGGGGAGCTGTTTTTT
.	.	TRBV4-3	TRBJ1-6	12	CANSHQGTPFHF	TGCGCCAACAGCCACCAGGGGACACCCTTCCACTTT
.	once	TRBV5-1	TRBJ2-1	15	CASSLVRGPYNEQFF	TGCGCCAGCAGCTTGGTGCGGGGGCCCTACAATGAGCAGTTCTTC
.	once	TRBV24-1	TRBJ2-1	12	CATCDSLEEQFF	TGTGCCACCTGTGATTCGCTAGAGGAGCAGTTCTTC
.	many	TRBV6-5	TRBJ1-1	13	CASSYAEGYEAFF	TGTGCCAGCAGTTACGCGGAGGGATATGAAGCTTTCTTT
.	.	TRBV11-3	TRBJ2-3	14	CASSVRGGTDTKYF	TGTGCCAGCAGCGTGAGGGGAGGCACAGATACGAAGTATTTT
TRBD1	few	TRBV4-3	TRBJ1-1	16	CASSQLIPGQNTGAFF	TGCGCCAGCAGCCAACTTATACCGGGACAGAACACTGGAGCTTTCTTT
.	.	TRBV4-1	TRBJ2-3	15	CASSQRVMGTDTQYF	TGCGCCAGCAGCCAGAGAGTAATGGGTACAGATACGCAGTATTTT
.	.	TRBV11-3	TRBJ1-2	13	CASSLGKDYGYTF	TGTGCCAGCAGCCTGGGCAAGGACTATGGCTACACCTTC
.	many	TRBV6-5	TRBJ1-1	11	CASSLQGKAFF	TGTGCCAGCAGTCTACAGGGAAAAGCTTTCTTT
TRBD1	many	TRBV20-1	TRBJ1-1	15	CSARARGNMNTEAFF	TGCAGTGCTAGAGCCAGGGGGAACATGAACACTGAAGCTTTCTTT
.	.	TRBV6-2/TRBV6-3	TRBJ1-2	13	CASSSRIRYGHTF	TGTGCCAGCAGTTCACGGATCCGCTATGGCCACACCTTC
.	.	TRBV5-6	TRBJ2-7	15	CTSIRVGGGSYEQYF	TGTACCAGCATCCGAGTGGGGGGAGGCTCCTACGAACAGTACTTC
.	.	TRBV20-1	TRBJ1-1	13	CNASSYRVTEAFF	TGCAATGCTAGTTCGTATAGGGTCACTGAAGCTTTCTTT
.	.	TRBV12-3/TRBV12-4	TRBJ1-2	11	CTSGQGTGYTF	TGTACCAGCGGCCAGGGAACTGGCTACACCTTC
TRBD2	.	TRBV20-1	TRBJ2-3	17	CSVRLRTSGGVGDTQYF	TGCAGTGTTAGACTTCGGACTAGCGGGGGTGTCGGAGATACGCAGTATTTT
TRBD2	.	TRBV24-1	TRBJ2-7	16	CATRNHLLAGVYEQYF	TGTGCCACCAGAAACCACTTACTAGCGGGAGTCTACGAGCAGTACTTC
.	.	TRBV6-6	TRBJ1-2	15	CASSYFPDRRGGYTF	TGTGCCAGCAGTTACTTTCCCGACAGGCGGGGTGGCTACACCTTC
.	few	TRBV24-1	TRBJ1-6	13	CATSVDGDSPLHF	TGTGCCACCAGTGTCGATGGGGATTCACCCCTCCACTTT
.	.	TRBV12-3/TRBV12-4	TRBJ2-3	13	CASSSGQGDTQYF	TGTGCCAGCAGTTCTGGGCAGGGCGATACGCAGTATTTT
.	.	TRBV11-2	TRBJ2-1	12	CASSKDRGEQFF	TGTGCCAGTAGCAAAGATCGGGGTGAGCAGTTCTTC
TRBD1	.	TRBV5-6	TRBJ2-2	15	CASSCTGGASGELFF	TGCGCCAGCAGTTGTACAGGGGGCGCCTCCGGGGAGCTGTTTTTT
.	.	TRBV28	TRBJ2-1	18	CASSSPVAEKSSYNGQFF	TGTGCCAGCAGTTCCCCCGTAGCGGAGAAGAGCTCCTATAATGGGCAGTTCTTC
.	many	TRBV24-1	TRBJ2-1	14	CATPGTPGKGEQFF	TGTGCCACCCCTGGGACCCCAGGGAAGGGTGAGCAGTTCTTC
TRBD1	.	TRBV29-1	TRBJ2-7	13	CSVGQGARGEQYF	TGCAGCGTTGGACAGGGGGCCAGGGGCGAGCAGTACTTC
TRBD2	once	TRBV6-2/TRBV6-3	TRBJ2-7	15	CASSYPQRGDYEHYF	TGTGCCAGCAGTTACCCCCAGCGTGGGGACTACGAGCACTACTTC
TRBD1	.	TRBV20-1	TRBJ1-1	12	CSDRDRDTEAFF	TGCAGTGATAGAGACAGGGACACTGAAGCTTTCTTT